This TCR beta chain emerged from a study of blood T cell repertoires in COVID-19. Study summary: The cDNA or gDNA used as material had been derived from T cells, B-cell-depleted T cells, or PBMCs.

Generated by immunoSEQ multiplex PCR, the TCRdb table keeps only in-frame clones and is missing some. The sample records hundreds of thousands of clones, around 88% being singletons. The TCR was taken from a man aged 80 or over with acute or convalescent COVID-19. Input material: peripheral blood.

The chain's CDR3 is CASSYSYRGRPKLFF. CDR3 bases: TGTGCCAGCAGTTACTCTTACAGGGGACGCCCTAAACTGTTTTTT. The chain links TRBV6-5 to TRBJ1-4, with 7 bases matching TRBD1. V lost 0 bases, J lost 11 bases, and 9 bases stayed unmatched. CDR1 is MNHEY, CDR2 SVGAGI, per germline. The CDR3 is made up of 15 amino acids.